The clone carrying this T cell receptor beta chain showed up just once. Antigen unknown. V dropped 0 bases and J dropped 6; count of bases not matched to a gene: 4. The CDR3 covers 14 residues. Germline lookup yields CDR1 SEHNR and CDR2 FQNEAQ (reference sequence). TCR beta cDNA libraries had unique molecular identifiers. TCRdb processed the PCR reads anew with MiXCR; each CDR3 protein has one entry. The data show 450,000 to 700,000 distinct CDR3 sequences, 44% seen once. The source of the sample is a study of post-analysis software for immune sequencing data. Findings of the study overall: Five or six TRBV segments appeared more often in patients than in controls, and TRBV5-6, TRBV5-1 and TRBV20-1 were among these.

The sample consisted of blood. The clonotype was recovered from a girl under 18 with multiple sclerosis. The rearrangement joins TRBV7-9 to TRBJ1-1, with 7 bases fitting TRBD1. This CDR3 is CASSLAGGPAEAFF. CDR3 nucleotide sequence: TGTGCCAGCAGCTTAGCAGGGGGCCCGGCTGAAGCTTTCTTT.